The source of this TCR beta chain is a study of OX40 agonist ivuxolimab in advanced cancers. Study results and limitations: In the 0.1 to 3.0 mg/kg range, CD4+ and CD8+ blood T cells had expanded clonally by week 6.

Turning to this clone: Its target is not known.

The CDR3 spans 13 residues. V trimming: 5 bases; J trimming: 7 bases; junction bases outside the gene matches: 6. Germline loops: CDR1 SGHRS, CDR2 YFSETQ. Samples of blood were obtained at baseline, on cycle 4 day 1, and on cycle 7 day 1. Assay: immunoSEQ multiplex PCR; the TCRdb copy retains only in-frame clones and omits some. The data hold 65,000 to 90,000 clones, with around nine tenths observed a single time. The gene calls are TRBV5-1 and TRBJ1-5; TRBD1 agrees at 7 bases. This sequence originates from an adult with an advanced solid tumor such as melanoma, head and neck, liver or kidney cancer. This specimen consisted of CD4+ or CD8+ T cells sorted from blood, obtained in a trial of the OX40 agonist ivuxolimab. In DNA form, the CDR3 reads TGCGCCAGCAGGTGGGACAGCGGGCAGCCCCAGCATTTT. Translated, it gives CASRWDSGQPQHF. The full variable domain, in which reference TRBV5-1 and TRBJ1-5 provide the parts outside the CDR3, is KAGVTQTPRYLIKTRGQQVTLSCSPISGHRSVSWYQQTPGQGLQFLFEYFSETQRNKGNFPGRFSGRQFSNSRSEMNVSTLELGDSALYLCASRWDSGQPQHFGDGTRLSIL.